This T cell receptor (beta chain) comes out of a study of metastatic and nonmetastatic thyroid tumors. Study at large: Repertoires from blood and tumor or nodule tissue of malignant and benign thyroid patients were compared. Study results and limitations: Within blood and tumor, benign nodules reportedly had significantly lower TCR beta diversity than malignant thyroid tumors did.

Authors' methods: CDR3 was compared across clinicopathological groups, and the resulting differences were used to build a distant-metastasis classifier for papillary thyroid cancer. TCRdb reanalyzed the PCR reads with MiXCR. These V and J calls rely on TCRdb rather than the paper's analysis. The sample yields over 20,000 clones, under 30% seen once. V gave up 6 bases and J gave up 6 bases; unmatched junction bases: 7. CDR1 MNHNS and CDR2 SASEGT come from the germline V gene. This CDR3 comprises 15 residues. This clone appeared many times. Its specificity is unknown. None of the patients had undergone any treatment ahead of thyroid surgery.

J is TRBJ1-5 and V is TRBV6-1; TRBD1 aligns across 11 bases. The sequencing input was tumor tissue. This clonotype originated in a male donor with papillary thyroid cancer or a benign thyroid nodule (not recorded which). Some clones in this sample may be carry-over from other donors' samples. CDR3 in amino acids: CASSGQGALIQPQHF. The CDR3, as DNA: TGTGCCAGCAGCGGACAGGGGGCGCTCATTCAGCCCCAGCATTTT.